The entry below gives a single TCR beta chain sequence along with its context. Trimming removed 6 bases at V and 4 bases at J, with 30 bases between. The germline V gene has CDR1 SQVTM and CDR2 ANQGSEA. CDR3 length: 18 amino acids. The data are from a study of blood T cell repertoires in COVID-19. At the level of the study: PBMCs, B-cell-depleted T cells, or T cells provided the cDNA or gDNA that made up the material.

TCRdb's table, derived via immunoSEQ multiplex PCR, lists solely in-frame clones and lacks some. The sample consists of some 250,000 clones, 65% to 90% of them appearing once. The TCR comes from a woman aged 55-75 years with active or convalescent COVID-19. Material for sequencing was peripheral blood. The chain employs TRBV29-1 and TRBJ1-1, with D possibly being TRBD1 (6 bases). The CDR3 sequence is CSVQKGGIPSSRSTEAFF. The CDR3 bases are TGCAGCGTCCAAAAGGGGGGGATCCCTAGTAGTCGGAGCACTGAAGCTTTCTTT.